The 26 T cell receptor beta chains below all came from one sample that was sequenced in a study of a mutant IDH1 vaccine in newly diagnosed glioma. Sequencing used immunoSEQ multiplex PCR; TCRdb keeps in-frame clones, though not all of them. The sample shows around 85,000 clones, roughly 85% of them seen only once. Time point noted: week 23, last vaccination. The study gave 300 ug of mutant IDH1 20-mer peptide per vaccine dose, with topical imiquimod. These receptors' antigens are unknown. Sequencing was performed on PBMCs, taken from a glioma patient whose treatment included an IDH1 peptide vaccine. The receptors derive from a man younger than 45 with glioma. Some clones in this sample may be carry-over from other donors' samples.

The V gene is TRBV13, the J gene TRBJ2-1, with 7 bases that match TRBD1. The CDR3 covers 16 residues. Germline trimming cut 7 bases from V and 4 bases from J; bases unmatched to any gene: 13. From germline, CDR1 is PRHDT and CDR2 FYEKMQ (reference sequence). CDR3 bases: TGTGCCAGCATAGGGGGCCCCTCCCTACGTTACAATGAGCAGTTCTTC. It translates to CASIGGPSLRYNEQFF.

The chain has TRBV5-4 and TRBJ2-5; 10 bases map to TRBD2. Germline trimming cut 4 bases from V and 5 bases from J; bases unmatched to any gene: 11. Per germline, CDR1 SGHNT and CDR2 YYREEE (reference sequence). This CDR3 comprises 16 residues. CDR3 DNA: TGTGCCAGCAGCGCCGGGACTAGCGTTCTGGAGGAGACCCAGTACTTC. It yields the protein CASSAGTSVLEETQYF.

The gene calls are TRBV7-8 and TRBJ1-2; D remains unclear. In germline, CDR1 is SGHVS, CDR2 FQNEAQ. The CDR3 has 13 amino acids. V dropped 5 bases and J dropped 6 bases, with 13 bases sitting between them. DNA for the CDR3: TGTGCCAGCAGCCTACGGAACTCGGATGGCTACACCTTC. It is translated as CASSLRNSDGYTF.

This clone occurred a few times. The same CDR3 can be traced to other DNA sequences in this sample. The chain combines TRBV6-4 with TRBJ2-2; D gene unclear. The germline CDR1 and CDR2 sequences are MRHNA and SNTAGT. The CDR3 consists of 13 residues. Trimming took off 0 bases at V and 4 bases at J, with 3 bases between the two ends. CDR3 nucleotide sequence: TGTGCCAGCAGTGACTCGAGCACCGGGGAGCTGTTTTTT. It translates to CASSDSSTGELFF.

CDR3 in amino acids: CAWSVAGGIYEQYF. The CDR3 DNA is TGTGCCTGGAGTGTGGCGGGAGGTATCTACGAGCAGTACTTC. The chain uses TRBV30 and TRBJ2-7; TRBD2 matches 8 bases. Germline V gene data show CDR1 as GTSNPN and CDR2 as SVGIG (reference sequence). The junction had 4 bases not matched to a gene; V was cut back by 0 bases and J by 3 bases. The CDR3 has 14 amino acids.

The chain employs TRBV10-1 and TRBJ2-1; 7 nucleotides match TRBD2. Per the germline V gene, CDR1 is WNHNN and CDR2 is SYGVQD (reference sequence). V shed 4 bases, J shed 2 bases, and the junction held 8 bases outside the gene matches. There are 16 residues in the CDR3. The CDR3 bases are TGCGCCAGCAGTGGACTAGCCGGGATGGCCTACAATGAGCAGTTCTTC. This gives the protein CASSGLAGMAYNEQFF.

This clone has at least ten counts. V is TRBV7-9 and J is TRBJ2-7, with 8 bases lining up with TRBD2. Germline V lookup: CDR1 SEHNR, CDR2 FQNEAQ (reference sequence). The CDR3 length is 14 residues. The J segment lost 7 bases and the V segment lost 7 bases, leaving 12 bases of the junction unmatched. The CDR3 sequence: CASTLPGAGEEQYF. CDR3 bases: TGTGCCAGCACTCTCCCTGGAGCGGGAGAAGAGCAGTACTTC.

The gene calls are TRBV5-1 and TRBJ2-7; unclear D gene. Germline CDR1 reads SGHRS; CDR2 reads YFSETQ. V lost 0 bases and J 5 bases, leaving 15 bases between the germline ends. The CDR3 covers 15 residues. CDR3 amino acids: CASSLDPGGQDEQYF. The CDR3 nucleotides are TGCGCCAGCAGCTTGGATCCGGGCGGCCAGGACGAGCAGTACTTC.

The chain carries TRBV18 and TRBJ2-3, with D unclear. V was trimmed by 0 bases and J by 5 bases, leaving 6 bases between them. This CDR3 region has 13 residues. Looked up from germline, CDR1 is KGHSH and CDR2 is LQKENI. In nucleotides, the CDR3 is TGTGCCAGCTCACCACCGACTGGAGATACGCAGTATTTT. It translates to CASSPPTGDTQYF.

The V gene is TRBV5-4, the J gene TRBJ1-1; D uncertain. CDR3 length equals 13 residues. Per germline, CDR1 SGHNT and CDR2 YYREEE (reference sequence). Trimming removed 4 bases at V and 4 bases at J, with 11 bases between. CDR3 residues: CASSPGGGTEAFF. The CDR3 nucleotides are TGTGCCAGCAGCCCCGGTGGAGGCACTGAAGCTTTCTTT.

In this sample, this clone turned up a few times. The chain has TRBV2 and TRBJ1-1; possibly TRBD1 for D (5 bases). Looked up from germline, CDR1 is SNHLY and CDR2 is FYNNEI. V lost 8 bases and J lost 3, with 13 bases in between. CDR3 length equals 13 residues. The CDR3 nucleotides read TGTGCCAGCGGTAAGGGGAGATACACTGAAGCTTTCTTT. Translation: CASGKGRYTEAFF.

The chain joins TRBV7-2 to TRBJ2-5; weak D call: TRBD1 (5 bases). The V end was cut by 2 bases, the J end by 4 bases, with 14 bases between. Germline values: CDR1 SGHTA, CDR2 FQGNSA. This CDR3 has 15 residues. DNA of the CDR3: TGTGCCAGCAGCTTATATGGTGGGGCTGGAGAGACCCAGTACTTC. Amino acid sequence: CASSLYGGAGETQYF.

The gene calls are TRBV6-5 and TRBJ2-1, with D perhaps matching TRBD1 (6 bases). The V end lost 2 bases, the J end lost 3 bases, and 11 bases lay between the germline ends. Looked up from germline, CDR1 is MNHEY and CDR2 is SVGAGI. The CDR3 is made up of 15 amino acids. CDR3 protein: CASSYDGGFYNEQFF. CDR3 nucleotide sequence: TGTGCCAGCAGTTACGATGGGGGCTTCTACAATGAGCAGTTCTTC.

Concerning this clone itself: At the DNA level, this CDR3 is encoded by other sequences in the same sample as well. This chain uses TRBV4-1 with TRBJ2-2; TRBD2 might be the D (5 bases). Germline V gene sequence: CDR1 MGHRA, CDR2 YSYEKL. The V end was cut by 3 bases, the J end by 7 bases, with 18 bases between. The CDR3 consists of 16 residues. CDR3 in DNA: TGCGCCAGCAGCCAGCCTGGACTGGCCGGAAACGGGGAGCTGTTTTTT. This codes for CASSQPGLAGNGELFF.

The CDR3 nucleotides read TGTGCCTGGAGTGTACGAGGAGATAGATACCCTCAGACCGAAGCTTTCTTT. Translated, it gives CAWSVRGDRYPQTEAFF. The chain has TRBV30 and TRBJ1-1; unclear D gene. The CDR3 consists of 17 residues. V was cut by 0 bases and J by 8 bases, with 25 bases left in between. Germline V gene sequence: CDR1 GTSNPN, CDR2 SVGIG (reference sequence).

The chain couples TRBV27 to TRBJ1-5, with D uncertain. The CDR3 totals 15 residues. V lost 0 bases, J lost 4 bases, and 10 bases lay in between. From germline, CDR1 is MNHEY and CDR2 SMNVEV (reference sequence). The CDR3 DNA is TGTGCCAGCAGTTTATCCCGGACGGCTAATCAGCCCCAGCATTTT. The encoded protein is CASSLSRTANQPQHF.

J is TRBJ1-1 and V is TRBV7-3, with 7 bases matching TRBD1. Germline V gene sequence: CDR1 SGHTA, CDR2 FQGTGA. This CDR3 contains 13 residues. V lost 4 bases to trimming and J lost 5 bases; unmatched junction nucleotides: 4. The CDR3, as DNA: TGTGCCAGCAGCTCGAAACAGGGGACTGAAGCTTTCTTT. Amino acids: CASSSKQGTEAFF. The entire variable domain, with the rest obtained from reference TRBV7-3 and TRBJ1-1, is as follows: GAGVSQTPSNKVTEKGKYVELRCDPISGHTALYWYRQSLGQGPEFLIYFQGTGAADDSGLPNDRFFAVRPEGSVSTLKIQRTERGDSAVYLCASSSKQGTEAFFGQGTRLTVV.

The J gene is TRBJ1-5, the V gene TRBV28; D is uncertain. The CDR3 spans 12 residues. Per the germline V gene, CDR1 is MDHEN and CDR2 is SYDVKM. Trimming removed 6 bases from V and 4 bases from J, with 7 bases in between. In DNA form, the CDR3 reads TGTGCCAGCAGGAGAGAAAATCAGCCCCAGCATTTT. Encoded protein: CASRRENQPQHF. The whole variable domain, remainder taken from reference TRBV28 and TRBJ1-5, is DVKVTQSSRYLVKRTGEKVFLECVQDMDHENMFWYRQDPGLGLRLIYFSYDVKMKEKGDIPEGYSVSREKKERFSLILESASTNQTSMYLCASRRENQPQHFGDGTRLSIL.

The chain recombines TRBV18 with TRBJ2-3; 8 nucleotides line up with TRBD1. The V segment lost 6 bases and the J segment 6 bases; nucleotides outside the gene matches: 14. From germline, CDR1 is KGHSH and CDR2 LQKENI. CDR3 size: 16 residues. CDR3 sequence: CASSVTGQGNFDTQYF. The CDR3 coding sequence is TGTGCCAGCTCTGTTACCGGACAGGGTAATTTCGATACGCAGTATTTT.

The CDR3 here is CASSLKWLGAPLDNEQFF. CDR3 in DNA: TGTGCCAGCAGTTTAAAGTGGTTAGGAGCCCCCCTAGACAATGAGCAGTTCTTC. The chain uses TRBV27 and TRBJ2-1, with unresolved D. The CDR3 runs to 18 residues. Germline-derived CDR1 and CDR2 are MNHEY and SMNVEV (reference sequence). The V end was cut by 2 bases, the J end by 5 bases, with 22 bases between.

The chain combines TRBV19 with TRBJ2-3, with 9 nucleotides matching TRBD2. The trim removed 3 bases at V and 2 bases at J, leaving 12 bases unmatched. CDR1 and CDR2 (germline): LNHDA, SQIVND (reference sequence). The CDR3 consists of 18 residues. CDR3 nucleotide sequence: TGTGCCAGTAGTATTGGGGTGGCTAGCGGGGTAACCACAGATACGCAGTATTTT. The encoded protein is CASSIGVASGVTTDTQYF. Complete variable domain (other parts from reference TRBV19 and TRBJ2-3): DGGITQSPKYLFRKEGQNVTLSCEQNLNHDAMYWYRQDPGQGLRLIYYSQIVNDFQKGDIAEGYSVSREKKESFPLTVTSAQKNPTAFYLCASSIGVASGVTTDTQYFGPGTRLTVL.

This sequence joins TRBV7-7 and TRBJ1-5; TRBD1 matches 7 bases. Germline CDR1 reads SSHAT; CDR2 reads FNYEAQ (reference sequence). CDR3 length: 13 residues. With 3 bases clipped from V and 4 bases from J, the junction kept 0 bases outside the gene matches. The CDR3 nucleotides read TGTGCCAGCAGCTTGGACAGGAATCAGCCCCAGCATTTT. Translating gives CASSLDRNQPQHF.

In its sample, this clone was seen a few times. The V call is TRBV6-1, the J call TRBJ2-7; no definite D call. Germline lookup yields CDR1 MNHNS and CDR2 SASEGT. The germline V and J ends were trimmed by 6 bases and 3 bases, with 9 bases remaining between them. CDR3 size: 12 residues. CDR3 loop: CASSERYYEQYF. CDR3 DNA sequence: TGTGCCAGCAGCGAAAGGTACTACGAGCAGTACTTC.

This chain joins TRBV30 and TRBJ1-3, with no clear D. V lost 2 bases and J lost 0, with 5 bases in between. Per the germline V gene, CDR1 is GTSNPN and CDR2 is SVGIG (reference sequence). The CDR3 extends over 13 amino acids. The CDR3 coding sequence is TGTGCCTGGAGTCATGGCTCTGGAAACACCATATATTTT. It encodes CAWSHGSGNTIYF.

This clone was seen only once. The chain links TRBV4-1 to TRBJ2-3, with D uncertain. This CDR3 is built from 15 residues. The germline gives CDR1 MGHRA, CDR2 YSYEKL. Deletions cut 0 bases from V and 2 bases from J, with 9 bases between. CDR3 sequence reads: CASSQEGITTDTQYF. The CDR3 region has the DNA TGCGCCAGCAGCCAAGAGGGGATAACCACAGATACGCAGTATTTT.

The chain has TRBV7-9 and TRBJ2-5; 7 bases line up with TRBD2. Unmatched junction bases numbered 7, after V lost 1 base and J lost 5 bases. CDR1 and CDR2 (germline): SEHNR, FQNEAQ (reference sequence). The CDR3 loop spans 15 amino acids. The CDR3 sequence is CASSLGPQGGETQYF. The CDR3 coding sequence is TGTGCCAGCAGCTTAGGGCCCCAGGGAGGGGAGACCCAGTACTTC.